The entry below gives a single T cell receptor beta chain sequence along with its context. The authors' processing: Reference gene primer amplification gave estimated nucleated cell counts. The assay was immunoSEQ multiplex PCR, and TCRdb's table has in-frame clones only and misses some. V, J and clone size were drawn from that table, and D and trimming were deduced from the DNA. The data contain under 130,000 clones, about 91% of them singletons. This record comes from a study of blood T cell repertoires in COVID-19. At the level of the study: Sites across the United States, Italy and Spain contributed samples from acute and convalescent COVID-19. Sources were T cells, B-cell-depleted T cells, or PBMCs; the material itself was cDNA or gDNA.

The CDR3 is 16 amino acids. In germline, CDR1 is MNHEY, CDR2 SMNVEV (reference sequence). Trimming left V 2 bases short and J 7 bases short, with 17 bases between. Specimen: peripheral blood. This TCR came from a human donor in a cohort sampled during active COVID-19. The chain links TRBV27 to TRBJ1-4; D possibly corresponds to TRBD1 (5 bases). In nucleotides, the CDR3 is TGTGCCAGCAGTTTAAAGACAGCCCCCGTACCTGAAAAACTGTTTTTT. Amino acids: CASSLKTAPVPEKLFF.